This TCR beta chain came from a study of cytomegalovirus exposure and HLA in healthy donors. Study-wide findings and caveats: When a later analysis compared HLA-associated TCR beta chains with equally common others, the HLA-associated chains turned out to be more clonally expanded and to have lower generation probabilities. Researchers reported in a later analysis that a missense DCLRE1C variant was tied to TCR beta V- and J-gene trimming. Reports described diagnosis of cytomegalovirus status by the classifier as highly specific and sensitive. Further analysis was carried out later, and it showed several of the most significant clusters appearing linked to common viral pathogens.

The CDR3 contains 13 residues. V lost 2 bases, J lost 7 bases, and 8 bases lay in between. Germline values: CDR1 SGHTA, CDR2 FQGNSA. Both 60 Vbeta primers and 13 Jbeta primers went into the PCR. This table comes from immunoSEQ multiplex PCR, and its TCRdb copy is limited to in-frame clones, with some not included. The table has around 150,000 clones, around four fifths seen once; the top ten hold about 9.1%. Worth noting for this clone: Antigen specificity is unknown.

The rearrangement links TRBV7-2 to TRBJ2-2; no clear D. This sequence originates from a man aged 18-30 years in good health and CMV-seropositive. Source material: PBMCs. CDR3 nucleotide sequence: TGTGCCAGCAGCTTATATTCTGTCGGGGAGCTGTTTTTT. Its translation: CASSLYSVGELFF.